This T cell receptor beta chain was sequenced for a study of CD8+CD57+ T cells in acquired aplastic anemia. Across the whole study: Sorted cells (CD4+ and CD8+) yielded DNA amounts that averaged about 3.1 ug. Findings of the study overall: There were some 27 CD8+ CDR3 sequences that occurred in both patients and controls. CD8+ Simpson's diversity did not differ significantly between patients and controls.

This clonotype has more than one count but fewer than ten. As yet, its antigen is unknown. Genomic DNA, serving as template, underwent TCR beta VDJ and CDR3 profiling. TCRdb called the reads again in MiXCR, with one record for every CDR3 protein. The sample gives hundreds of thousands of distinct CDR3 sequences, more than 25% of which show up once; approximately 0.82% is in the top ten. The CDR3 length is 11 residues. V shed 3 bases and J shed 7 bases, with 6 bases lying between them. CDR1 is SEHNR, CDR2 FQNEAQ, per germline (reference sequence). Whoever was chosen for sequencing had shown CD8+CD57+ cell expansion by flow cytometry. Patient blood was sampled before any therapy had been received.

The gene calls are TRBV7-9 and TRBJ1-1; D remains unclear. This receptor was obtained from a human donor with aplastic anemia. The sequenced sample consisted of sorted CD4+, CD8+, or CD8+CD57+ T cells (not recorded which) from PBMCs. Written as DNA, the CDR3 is TGTGCCAGCAGCTTTGCAGGTGAAGCTTTCTTT. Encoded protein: CASSFAGEAFF.